This T cell receptor (beta chain) stems from a study of T cells expressing NK-cell markers. CDR3 length: 15 residues. Germline CDR1 is SGHTA and CDR2 is FQGNSA. Study-wide points: Six or seven donors had dominant NKG2C+ clonotypes that comprised about 1.0-7.5% of their CD8+ T cells.

Each CDR3 protein gets one entry in TCRdb, which reprocessed the 5' RACE reads and gives no DNA. This listing includes 120,000 to 150,000 distinct CDR3 sequences. In the case of this clonotype: Its antigen remains unidentified.

This clonotype originated in a young man in good health. The chain uses TRBV7-2 and TRBJ2-7; TCRdb lists TRBD1, though no DNA is available to test this call. Sequencing used blood T cells: a sorted CD56 or NKG2C T cell subset, CD4+ or CD8+ T cells, or bulk PBMC T cells (not recorded which). The CDR3: CASSPETGGSYEQYF. Full variable domain (rest looked up from reference TRBV7-2 and TRBJ2-7): GAGVSQSPSNKVTEKGKDVELRCDPISGHTALYWYRQSLGQGLEFLIYFQGNSAPDKSGLPSDRFSAERTGGSVSTLTIQRTQQEDSAVYLCASSPETGGSYEQYFGPGTRLTVT.